Below are 10 T cell receptor beta chains sequenced from a single sample in a study of OX40 agonist ivuxolimab in advanced cancers. Repertoires were generated with immunoSEQ multiplex PCR, while TCRdb's copy carries only in-frame clones and drops some. Here the sample spans around 62,000 clones, over 65% being singletons. This material consisted of CD4+ or CD8+ T cells sorted from blood, taken in a trial of the OX40 agonist ivuxolimab. These receptors originate from an adult with an advanced solid tumor such as melanoma, head and neck, liver or kidney cancer.

This clone is a singleton in its sample. The chain is built from TRBV5-1 and TRBJ1-1, with 8 positions matching TRBD1. The trim removed 6 bases at V and 5 bases at J, leaving 12 bases unmatched. In germline, CDR1 is SGHRS, CDR2 YFSETQ. CDR3 length equals 15 residues. DNA of the CDR3: TGCGCCAGCACCGAGCAGGGGGCAGAGAAAACTGAAGCTTTCTTT. Amino acid sequence: CASTEQGAEKTEAFF. The full variable domain, its missing parts supplied by reference TRBV5-1 and TRBJ1-1, is KAGVTQTPRYLIKTRGQQVTLSCSPISGHRSVSWYQQTPGQGLQFLFEYFSETQRNKGNFPGRFSGRQFSNSRSEMNVSTLELGDSALYLCASTEQGAEKTEAFFGQGTRLTVV.

The chain links TRBV6-1 to TRBJ2-1, with 12 positions matching TRBD1. In germline, CDR1 is MNHNS, CDR2 SASEGT. The CDR3 is 16 amino acids. The V gene end was trimmed by 2 bases and the J gene end by 7 bases; junction bases not matched to a gene: 6. CDR3 in DNA: TGTGCCAGCAGTGAATCCCGGGACAGGGGGCGAAATGAGCAGTTCTTC. It codes for CASSESRDRGRNEQFF.

This rearrangement joins TRBV5-5 to TRBJ2-1; no clear D. This CDR3 contains 15 residues. With 0 bases removed from V and 0 bases from J, the gap between germline ends came to 7 bases. CDR1 SGHKS and CDR2 YYEKEE come from the germline V gene (reference sequence). The CDR3 loop reads CASSLAPSSYNEQFF. In nucleotides, the CDR3 is TGTGCCAGCAGCTTGGCACCGAGCTCCTACAATGAGCAGTTCTTC.

The rearrangement uses TRBV19 and TRBJ1-1; TRBD1 agrees at 9 bases. V was clipped by 7 bases and J by 4 bases; unmatched bases: 7. Germline assignment: CDR1 LNHDA and CDR2 SQIVND (reference sequence). The CDR3 covers 14 residues. This CDR3 is CASIDRGQGTEAFF. DNA for the CDR3: TGTGCCAGTATCGACAGGGGACAGGGCACTGAAGCTTTCTTT.

This clone was counted once. V is TRBV27 and J is TRBJ1-1; D perhaps matches TRBD1 (5 bases). Per germline, CDR1 MNHEY and CDR2 SMNVEV (reference sequence). Trimming stripped 3 bases from V and 4 bases from J, with 12 bases between. CDR3 length: 14 residues. Here the CDR3 DNA reads TGTGCCAGCAGTTTCGGCACCCAGGGCACTGAAGCTTTCTTT. Translation gives CASSFGTQGTEAFF.

The DNA for the CDR3 is TGTGCCACCAGCAGAGGCCCTGCGGGGAGCTCTGGGGCCAACGTCCTGACTTTC. Its protein product is CATSRGPAGSSGANVLTF. J is TRBJ2-6 and V is TRBV15; possibly TRBD2 for D (6 bases). This CDR3 comprises 18 residues. CDR1 is LNHNV and CDR2 is YYDKDF in the germline V gene (reference sequence). The V and J ends lost 1 base and 0 bases respectively, with 13 bases between them.

J is TRBJ2-1 and V is TRBV7-9, with D perhaps given as TRBD1 or TRBD2 (5 bases each). Trimming cost V 5 bases and J 7 bases, with 24 bases left between them. The CDR3 contains 17 residues. CDR1 and CDR2 (germline): SEHNR, FQNEAQ (reference sequence). CDR3 amino acids: CASSRLPAGWGPNEQFF. The DNA of the CDR3 is TGTGCCAGCAGCCGTTTACCCGCCGGGTGGGGACCTAATGAGCAGTTCTTC.

The genes are TRBV19 and TRBJ1-4; D might be TRBD1 (6 bases). With 5 bases removed from V and 2 bases from J, the gap between germline ends came to 9 bases. CDR3 size: 14 residues. Germline loops: CDR1 LNHDA, CDR2 SQIVND (reference sequence). CDR3 loop: CASSLRGTNEKLFF. Written as DNA, the CDR3 is TGTGCCAGTAGTCTCAGGGGTACTAATGAAAAACTGTTTTTT.

V and J are TRBV6-1 and TRBJ2-5, with D maybe TRBD1 (6 bases). Germline V lookup: CDR1 MNHNS, CDR2 SASEGT. The CDR3 extends over 13 amino acids. Trimming shortened V by 7 bases and J by 5 bases, and 14 bases separated the two germline ends. The CDR3 loop is CASTGTRSETQYF. Here the CDR3 DNA reads TGTGCCAGCACCGGGACACGTAGTGAGACCCAGTACTTC.

The chain uses TRBV5-4 and TRBJ1-4; tentatively, D is TRBD1 (5 bases). Deletions cut 4 bases from V and 1 base from J, with 8 bases between. This CDR3 is built from 14 residues. Germline CDR1 and CDR2: SGHNT and YYREEE (reference sequence). CDR3 coding DNA: TGTGCCAGCAGCCGGGGGGGAACTAATGAAAAACTGTTTTTT. This translates into CASSRGGTNEKLFF.